The 22 T cell receptor beta chains reported below all come from one sample, sequenced in a study of OX40 agonist ivuxolimab in advanced cancers. Generated by immunoSEQ multiplex PCR, the TCRdb table keeps only in-frame clones and is missing some. The sample shows 48,000 or so clones, about 81% of them seen only once. The sequences come from CD4+ or CD8+ T cells sorted from blood, collected in a trial of the OX40 agonist ivuxolimab. All receptors derive from an adult with an advanced solid tumor such as melanoma, head and neck, liver or kidney cancer.

The chain is built from TRBV7-2 and TRBJ1-3; D is ambiguous. Trimming cost V 6 bases and J 0 bases, with 12 bases left between them. CDR1 is SGHTA and CDR2 is FQGNSA in the germline V gene. The CDR3 has 15 amino acids. The CDR3 DNA reads TGTGCCAGCAGACCCCCCGGTAACTCTGGAAACACCATATATTTT. Encoded protein: CASRPPGNSGNTIYF.

This clone was counted between two and nine times. The rearrangement joins TRBV2 to TRBJ2-4; weak D call: TRBD2 (6 bases). Germline loops: CDR1 SNHLY, CDR2 FYNNEI. V was trimmed by 7 bases and J by 9 bases, leaving 16 bases between them. The CDR3 loop spans 13 amino acids. The CDR3: CASTPEGWVIQYF. The CDR3 bases are TGTGCCAGCACCCCGGAGGGGTGGGTCATTCAGTACTTC. Variable domain in full (rest from reference TRBV2 and TRBJ2-4): EPEVTQTPSHQVTQMGQEVILRCVPISNHLYFYWYRQILGQKVEFLVSFYNNEISEKSEIFDDQFSVERPDGSNFTLKIRSTKLEDSAMYFCASTPEGWVIQYFGAGTRLSVL.

This chain connects TRBV10-2 to TRBJ2-5, with TRBD2 matching over 13 bases. V dropped 7 bases and J dropped 5; count of bases not matched to a gene: 1. CDR3 length: 13 amino acids. Germline loops: CDR1 WSHSY, CDR2 SAAADI. CDR3 amino acids: CASKTSGRETQYF. The CDR3 nucleotides are TGCGCCAGCAAGACTAGCGGGAGGGAGACCCAGTACTTC.

This clone occurred a few times. As DNA, the CDR3 is TGTGCCAGCAGCGGGACTAGCGGCACAGATACGCAGTATTTT. It codes for CASSGTSGTDTQYF. The chain combines TRBV5-4 with TRBJ2-3; 10 bases are shared with TRBD2. The V and J ends lost 4 bases and 1 base, in that order; junction bases with no gene match: 0. This CDR3 spans 14 amino acids. Germline V gene lookup returns CDR1 SGHNT and CDR2 YYREEE (reference sequence).

V usage is TRBV27 and J usage is TRBJ1-1; no clear D gene. V was pared by 3 bases and J by 7 bases, with 18 bases between. The CDR3 is 15 residues long. The germline gives CDR1 MNHEY, CDR2 SMNVEV (reference sequence). The CDR3 DNA follows: TGTGCCAGCAGTTTTCGTGGGCCCGCCTTTTTTGAAGCTTTCTTT. Translated: CASSFRGPAFFEAFF.

The V and J genes are TRBV7-9 and TRBJ2-3; D remains unclear. Germline V gives CDR1 SEHNR, CDR2 FQNEAQ (reference sequence). V was clipped by 8 bases and J by 3 bases, with 6 bases between them. The length of the CDR3 is 11 residues. The CDR3 region has the DNA TGTGCCAGCGATCGGACAGATACGCAGTATTTT. Translated, it gives CASDRTDTQYF.

This clone was counted between two and nine times. This sequence joins TRBV29-1 and TRBJ2-1; possible D gene TRBD2, 6 bases. The V end lost 7 bases, the J end lost 6 bases, and 7 bases lay between the germline ends. The germline V gene encodes CDR1 SQVTM and CDR2 ANQGSEA. The CDR3 totals 10 residues. The DNA for the CDR3 is TGCAGCGGTAGCGGCAATGAGCAGTTCTTC. Amino acids: CSGSGNEQFF.

This clone has only a few counts. The V call is TRBV30, the J call TRBJ2-7; 10 bases are a match to TRBD2. The CDR3 runs to 14 residues. The germline CDR1 and CDR2 sequences are GTSNPN and SVGIG (reference sequence). V trimming: 2 bases; J trimming: 7 bases; junction bases outside the gene matches: 8. The CDR3 spells CAWSTSGTLWEQYF. The CDR3 coding sequence is TGTGCCTGGAGTACTAGCGGGACATTATGGGAGCAGTACTTC.

This clone was seen more than once but under ten times. The chain joins TRBV18 to TRBJ2-7, with D tentatively TRBD1 (6 bases). Germline-derived CDR1 and CDR2 are KGHSH and LQKENI. The V gene lost 2 bases and the J gene lost 5 bases, with 13 bases spanning the gap. CDR3 size: 14 residues. This CDR3 is CASSPTGSDHEQYF. For the CDR3, the DNA is TGTGCCAGCTCACCAACAGGGTCTGACCACGAGCAGTACTTC.

The rearrangement uses TRBV5-1 and TRBJ1-2; D not resolved. V was clipped by 3 bases and J by 0 bases, with 9 bases between them. Germline V gene lookup returns CDR1 SGHRS and CDR2 YFSETQ. The CDR3 runs 14 residues. The CDR3 spells CASSWGWTNYGYTF. CDR3 sequence (DNA): TGCGCCAGCAGCTGGGGATGGACTAACTATGGCTACACCTTC.

The V and J genes are TRBV6-1 and TRBJ1-4, with D possibly being TRBD1 (5 bases). The germline V gene has CDR1 MNHNS and CDR2 SASEGT. V lost 6 bases to trimming and J lost 7 bases, with 12 bases between them. The CDR3 is 13 amino acids. The CDR3 is CASRGVRGEKLFF. Written as DNA, the CDR3 is TGTGCCAGCAGAGGGGTTCGTGGTGAAAAACTGTTTTTT.

The chain carries TRBV5-6 and TRBJ2-2; D is undetermined. This CDR3 spans 17 amino acids. V lost 2 bases to trimming and J lost 0 bases, with 14 bases between them. Per the germline V gene, CDR1 is SGHDT and CDR2 is YYEEEE. DNA of the CDR3: TGTGCCAGCAGCTTCGGTCTTACGCGGACGAACACCGGGGAGCTGTTTTTT. This encodes CASSFGLTRTNTGELFF.

This rearrangement joins TRBV6-6 to TRBJ1-4; D gene unclear. Trimming shortened V by 4 bases and J by 5 bases, and 14 bases separated the two germline ends. CDR1 is MNHNY, CDR2 SVGAGI, per germline (reference sequence). The CDR3 has 15 amino acids. The CDR3 sequence is CASSLERTSNEKLFF. The CDR3 nucleotides are TGTGCCAGCAGTTTGGAGAGAACATCGAATGAAAAACTGTTTTTT.

The chain couples TRBV5-5 to TRBJ2-6; D unresolved. The CDR3 extends over 18 amino acids. The germline gives CDR1 SGHKS, CDR2 YYEKEE (reference sequence). V was pared by 1 base and J by 0 bases, with 14 bases between. The CDR3 region is CASSLSFGRSSGANVLTF. The CDR3 nucleotides are TGTGCCAGCAGCTTGTCGTTCGGGCGGAGCTCTGGGGCCAACGTCCTGACTTTC.

The rearrangement uses TRBV10-3 and TRBJ2-7; 9 bases align to TRBD1. CDR3 length equals 13 residues. CDR1 is ENHRY, CDR2 SYGVKD, per germline. Germline trimming cut 10 bases from V and 4 bases from J; bases unmatched to any gene: 8. CDR3 sequence (DNA): TGTGCCACTCAGGGGACAGGGAATTACGAGCAGTACTTC. It encodes CATQGTGNYEQYF.

This clone was seen more than once but under ten times. The chain is built from TRBV7-9 and TRBJ2-5; tentatively, D is TRBD2 (6 bases). The CDR3 sequence is 16 residues long. Germline V gene lookup returns CDR1 SEHNR and CDR2 FQNEAQ (reference sequence). The V end lost 6 bases, the J end lost 1 base, and 18 bases lay between the germline ends. In nucleotides, the CDR3 is TGTGCCAGCAGGGGAAGCGGGCGGAGGGCCCAAGAGACCCAGTACTTC. Translated: CASRGSGRRAQETQYF.

This clone occurred once. The chain links TRBV7-9 to TRBJ2-1, with no clear D. Germline assignment: CDR1 SEHNR and CDR2 FQNEAQ (reference sequence). The CDR3 length is 12 residues. The germline V and J ends were trimmed by 2 bases and 8 bases, with 7 bases remaining between them. The CDR3 DNA follows: TGTGCCAGCAGCTTACCACGGGATGAGCAGTTCTTC. Amino acid sequence: CASSLPRDEQFF.

The chain combines TRBV10-3 with TRBJ1-2; D call uncertain. The germline V and J ends were trimmed by 3 bases and 5 bases, with 16 bases remaining between them. This CDR3 is built from 15 residues. Germline assignment: CDR1 ENHRY and CDR2 SYGVKD. The CDR3 region is CAISDVTELRYGYTF. The CDR3 nucleotides read TGTGCCATCAGTGATGTGACGGAGCTTAGGTATGGCTACACCTTC.

This clone was recorded a few times. The chain has TRBV30 and TRBJ2-1; unclear D gene. The CDR3 runs to 16 residues. Germline CDR1 is GTSNPN and CDR2 is SVGIG (reference sequence). The V gene lost 2 bases and the J gene lost 6 bases, with 20 bases spanning the gap. CDR3 protein: CAWSRISAARSNEQFF. The CDR3 DNA follows: TGTGCCTGGAGTCGCATTTCGGCGGCGAGGTCCAATGAGCAGTTCTTC.

For this clone: Relative to the germline gene, one junction end is altered; a read error may explain this. V is TRBV13 and J is TRBJ2-5, with a weak D call TRBD1 (6 bases). The CDR3 spans 13 residues. Germline-derived CDR1 and CDR2 are PRHDT and FYEKMQ (reference sequence). The CDR3 reads CASSLGQIRTQYF. CDR3 sequence (DNA): TGTGCCAGCAGCCTAGGACAGATAAGGACCCAGTACTTC.

This chain joins TRBV2 and TRBJ1-1, with D possibly being TRBD1 (5 bases). The ends were cut back, 5 bases at V and 1 base at J, with 11 bases in the middle. Germline CDR1 and CDR2: SNHLY and FYNNEI. The CDR3 loop spans 14 amino acids. CDR3 loop: CASSPGRWNTEAFF. The CDR3 bases are TGTGCCAGCAGTCCGGGACGGTGGAACACTGAAGCTTTCTTT.

The chain uses TRBV13 and TRBJ2-7; TRBD2 might be the D (5 bases). Germline V CDR1 and CDR2: PRHDT, FYEKMQ (reference sequence). Trimming removed 2 bases at V and 0 bases at J, with 8 bases between. This CDR3 comprises 14 residues. The CDR3 sequence: CASSLSGSSYEQYF. The CDR3 coding sequence is TGTGCCAGCAGCTTAAGTGGGAGCTCCTACGAGCAGTACTTC.